This T cell receptor beta chain comes out of a study of CD8 T cells in Susac syndrome. After extraction with the RNeasy kit, about 0.45 to 1 ug of the RNA was reverse transcribed using random hexamers. Across 54 Vbeta and 13 Jbeta, immunoSEQ multiplex PCR amplified TCR beta CDR3. TCRdb re-derived calls from the immunoSEQ multiplex PCR reads in MiXCR, one entry per CDR3 protein. This sample has some 65,000 distinct CDR3 sequences, with about 94% found just once. TCR beta sequencing covered blood CD8+ and CD4+ T cells. Stable or active relapsing-remitting multiple sclerosis, untreated and meeting revised McDonald criteria, defined the controls. In contrast to the negatively isolated CD8+ and CD4+ T cells, TEMRA cells were FACS-enriched. This clonotype was seen a single time. Sequences were obtained from CD8+ T cells from PBMCs. The receptor was isolated from a human donor with multiple sclerosis.

CDR3 coding DNA: TGTGCCAGCAGTTTTTCAGATACAGATACGCAGTATTTT. Translating gives CASSFSDTDTQYF. The V gene is TRBV27, the J gene TRBJ2-3, with unresolved D. Deletions cut 3 bases from V and 3 bases from J, with 7 bases between. CDR3 length equals 13 residues. Germline V gene data show CDR1 as MNHEY and CDR2 as SMNVEV (reference sequence).